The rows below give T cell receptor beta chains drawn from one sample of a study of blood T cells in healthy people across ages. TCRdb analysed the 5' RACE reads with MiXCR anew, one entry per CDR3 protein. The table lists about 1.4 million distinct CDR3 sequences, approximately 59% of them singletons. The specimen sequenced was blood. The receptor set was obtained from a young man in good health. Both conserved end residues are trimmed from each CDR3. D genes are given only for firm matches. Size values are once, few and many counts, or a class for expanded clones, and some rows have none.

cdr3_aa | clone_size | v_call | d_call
ASTNPQVPERYEQY | . | TRBV7-2 | .
ASQRLYSNQPQH | . | TRBV6-1 | .
ASSSILRDRRLGHFSYEQY | . | TRBV28 | TRBD1
ASSSSGGRNIQY | . | TRBV12-3/TRBV12-4 | TRBD2
ASRAWTLGDTDTQY | . | TRBV10-2 | .
SVVVGSSYNEQF | few | TRBV29-1 | .
ASSPVLKNTEAF | . | TRBV12-3/TRBV12-4 | .
ASSQDRGTTISYEQY | few | TRBV4-2 | .
ASSLGTGINYGYT | . | TRBV12-3/TRBV12-4 | TRBD1
AIMVTPPEGDSPLH | . | TRBV10-3 | .
ASSVGTETETQY | few | TRBV9 | .
ASSTTTYTGKTEAF | . | TRBV27 | .
ASSLLPEMNTEAF | . | TRBV5-1 | .
ASSPGQGRNTEAF | few | TRBV11-2 | TRBD1
ATDTGDTGELF | . | TRBV10-2 | TRBD1
ASVADRGISYEQY | . | TRBV2 | TRBD1
ATDSTDTQY | few | TRBV15 | .
ASSLNLLASAYEQY | . | TRBV12-3/TRBV12-4 | .
ASSQDQVLDRLKY | . | TRBV3-1 | TRBD1
SVGPGDEQY | . | TRBV29-1 | .
ASSFRHGLAGTNEQF | . | TRBV27 | TRBD2
SARDPGAPTAGEQF | . | TRBV20-1 | .
ASSPTGGADPYNEQF | few | TRBV27 | TRBD1
ASSEEDRGAYEQY | . | TRBV6-1 | TRBD1
ASRNRDWGHNEQF | . | TRBV2 | .
ASSSPRDSISPLTQETQY | few | TRBV7-9 | .
SALGGANYNEQY | . | TRBV20-1 | .
SARVGTAFGNQPQH | . | TRBV20-1 | .
ASSWVGGQETQY | . | TRBV11-2 | .
ATSRNQGDTQY | . | TRBV15 | .
ASSPMGRDSTDTQY | . | TRBV18 | .
ASSDIQPTDTQY | . | TRBV2 | .
ASSQVIGPEAF | few | TRBV4-3 | .
ASSQVPGQGWY | . | TRBV14 | TRBD1
AFYPPGDGHNEQF | . | TRBV9 | .
ASRQGAMNEQY | . | TRBV6-5 | TRBD1
ASSDGLAGGNEQF | . | TRBV18 | TRBD2
ASSSGVGNEQF | few | TRBV6-5 | TRBD2
SVGQQNQPQH | . | TRBV29-1 | .
SARYRDRLAGELF | . | TRBV20-1 | TRBD1
ASRHSNTGELF | . | TRBV6-1 | .
ASSLEFSSGRVNEQF | few | TRBV7-9 | TRBD2
ASSYPQDSYEQY | few | TRBV7-8 | .
ASSYPGIKEQF | few | TRBV6-5 | .
ASSPSGLGQF | . | TRBV7-8 | TRBD2
ASSFRDSEQY | . | TRBV5-6 | TRBD1
ASRTSGMRETQY | . | TRBV6-5 | TRBD2
ASSLGSRLRSGELF | . | TRBV11-2 | .
SARAPGLPYNEQF | . | TRBV20-1 | TRBD2
ASTKGLLTNVLT | . | TRBV11-2 | .
SVEWGEVREQY | few | TRBV29-1 | .
SVIKGAGNTIY | . | TRBV29-1 | .
ASSYLVQGGYGYT | few | TRBV6-5 | .
AISGWDGYT | . | TRBV10-3 | .
ATSDWGPGADTQY | . | TRBV24-1 | .
ASSLTSGGIETQY | . | TRBV7-2 | TRBD2
SAEARYTEAF | few | TRBV20-1 | .
ASGSGAGEQF | . | TRBV6-5 | .
ASSQDFLDHYGYT | few | TRBV14 | .
ASSEAFRGRNTQY | . | TRBV11-2 | TRBD2